The rows below give T cell receptor beta chains drawn from one sample of a study of cytomegalovirus exposure and HLA in healthy donors. This table comes from immunoSEQ multiplex PCR, and its TCRdb copy is limited to in-frame clones, with some not included. The table lists approximately 46,000 clones, around 91% of them singletons. Sequenced sample: PBMCs. The receptors were sampled from a man younger than 30 in good health and CMV-seronegative. Both conserved end residues are part of each CDR3. A D gene is named only where the DNA matches it firmly. Clone size is stated in some rows and not others, as once, few, many or a class when expanded.

>TRBJ2-3|TRBV19|TRBD1|.
CASSLWTGADTQYF
TGTGCCAGTAGTTTATGGACAGGGGCAGATACGCAGTATTTT
>TRBJ1-1|TRBV11-3|.|once
CASSLGPGTEAFF
TGTGCCAGCAGCTTAGGTCCCGGGACTGAAGCTTTCTTT
>TRBJ2-7|TRBV28|TRBD2|.
CASSLSLAGVQEQYF
TGTGCCAGCAGTTTATCCCTAGCGGGAGTTCAGGAGCAGTACTTC
>TRBJ2-1|TRBV10-3|TRBD2|once
CAISESIAGGLNEQFF
TGTGCCATCAGTGAGTCCATTGCGGGAGGGCTGAATGAGCAGTTCTTC
>TRBJ2-2|TRBV7-3|.|.
CASSILPDTGELFF
TGTGCCAGCAGCATCCTACCCGACACCGGGGAGCTGTTTTTT
>TRBJ2-7|TRBV14|.|.
CASSQGARNYEQYF
TGTGCCAGCAGCCAAGGTGCTAGAAACTACGAGCAGTACTTC
>TRBJ2-7|TRBV13|TRBD1|.
CASSSGQGAPYEQYF
TGTGCCAGCAGCTCCGGACAGGGGGCCCCCTACGAGCAGTACTTC
>TRBJ1-3|TRBV27|TRBD1|.
CASSLKEDRGRSGTDGNTIYF
TGTGCCAGCAGTTTAAAGGAGGACAGGGGACGTTCTGGGACCGATGGAAACACCATATATTTT
>TRBJ2-3|TRBV6-5|.|.
CASSYGRWGGRDTQYF
TGTGCCAGCAGTTACGGCCGGTGGGGGGGCAGGGATACGCAGTATTTT
>TRBJ1-3|TRBV10-1|.|.
CASSEWPTGTHGNTIYF
TGCGCCAGCAGTGAGTGGCCGACAGGAACCCACGGAAACACCATATATTTT
>TRBJ2-1|TRBV9|.|.
CASSEVDGGGEQFF
TGTGCCAGCAGCGAGGTAGATGGAGGTGGTGAGCAGTTCTTC
>TRBJ2-1|TRBV28|.|.
CASSPLSYNEQFF
TGTGCCAGCAGTCCTCTCTCCTACAATGAGCAGTTCTTC
>TRBJ1-1|TRBV5-1|TRBD1|.
CASSQTGYNTEAFF
TGCGCCAGCAGCCAGACAGGGTATAACACTGAAGCTTTCTTT
>TRBJ2-2|TRBV19|.|.
CASSMVGSTGELFF
TGTGCCAGTAGTATGGTCGGGAGCACCGGGGAGCTGTTTTTT
>TRBJ2-2|TRBV7-3|TRBD2|.
CASSLGTREREEADTGELFF
TGTGCCAGCAGCTTAGGGACTAGGGAGCGGGAGGAGGCGGACACCGGGGAGCTGTTTTTT
>TRBJ2-1|TRBV11-1|TRBD2|.
CASSSGGGTYNEQFF
TGTGCCAGCAGCTCGGGGGGGGGTACCTACAATGAGCAGTTCTTC
>TRBJ1-4|TRBV7-2|.|.
CASSRDYRGGEKLFF
TGTGCCAGCAGCCGCGATTACCGGGGGGGTGAAAAACTGTTTTTT